This TCR beta chain was sequenced during a study of blood T cell repertoires in COVID-19. The germline V gene has CDR1 KGHSH and CDR2 LQKENI. V was clipped by 7 bases and J by 0 bases, with 8 bases between them. The CDR3 is 13 residues long. Before they entered the study, exposed participants had met a COVID-19 case within 2 weeks. The count of this clone is one. Per the original methods: The authors estimated nucleated cell counts from reference gene primer amplification. Clones were sequenced by immunoSEQ multiplex PCR, and TCRdb holds only the in-frame ones, with some missing. V and J calls and clone size are copied from that table; D and trimming were computed from the DNA. Here the sample spans around 250,000 clones, roughly 80% being singletons.

The clonotype originates from a man in his forties who had been exposed to COVID-19. The chain is built from TRBV18 and TRBJ2-3; D possibly corresponds to TRBD2 (6 bases). What was sequenced was PBMCs or T cells enriched from blood (not recorded which). DNA of the CDR3: TGTGCCAGCTGCGGGACTAGCACAGATACGCAGTATTTT. Residues: CASCGTSTDTQYF.